The 27 T cell receptor beta chains given below trace back to one sample, sequenced in a study of T cells after yellow fever vaccination. TCRdb processed the 5' RACE reads anew with MiXCR; each CDR3 protein has one entry. The sample yields a few hundred thousand distinct CDR3 sequences, approximately 3.8% seen once. The source was PBMCs, collected on the day of the yellow fever booster vaccination. The receptors come from a man between 18 and 35 years old who received the YFV17D yellow fever vaccine.

Notes on this clonotype: Since a much larger clone is just one base distant, this may be a read error. The chain is built from TRBV4-2 and TRBJ2-7, with D uncertain. CDR3 length: 17 residues. CDR1 is LGHNA and CDR2 is YNFKEQ in the germline V gene. Trimming removed 2 bases from V and 0 bases from J, with 17 bases in between. The CDR3 DNA sequence: TGTGCCAGCAGCCAAAAAGGTGCCTACCGAAGCTCCTACGAGCAGTACTTC. It encodes CASSQKGAYRSSYEQYF.

This clonotype was picked up a small number of times. This rearrangement joins TRBV24-1 to TRBJ1-5; 9 bases fit TRBD1. Germline CDR1 reads KGHDR; CDR2 reads SFDVKD. CDR3 length: 18 amino acids. Trimming cost V 8 bases and J 0 bases; bases outside gene matches: 13. CDR3: CATIKHLGTGHSNQPQHF. DNA of the CDR3: TGTGCCACCATCAAACACCTCGGGACAGGGCATAGCAATCAGCCCCAGCATTTT.

This clonotype was detected many times. CDR3 coding DNA: TGCGCCAGCAGCCAACAATGGAACGGGGGGAATGCCTACGAGCAGTACTTC. Amino acids: CASSQQWNGGNAYEQYF. The rearrangement uses TRBV4-3 and TRBJ2-7; TRBD2 matches 7 bases. After removal of 2 bases from V and 2 bases from J, the junction contained 12 bases not matched to a gene. In germline, CDR1 is LGHNA, CDR2 YSLEER. This CDR3 is built from 17 residues.

The sample holds a few counts of this clonotype. The genes are TRBV12-3 or TRBV12-4 and TRBJ2-1, with 7 bases that match TRBD2. J was trimmed by 4 bases and V by 6 bases; bases with no gene match: 15. The CDR3 loop spans 17 amino acids. The CDR3 DNA reads TGTGCCAGCAGCTTCCCGGCGCGGGGAGGGTTGTACAATGAGCAGTTCTTC. It encodes CASSFPARGGLYNEQFF.

This clonotype has a count of ten or more. The chain employs TRBV28 and TRBJ2-1, with 9 bases that match TRBD1. Trimming cost V 3 bases and J 5 bases; bases outside gene matches: 5. Germline V CDR1 and CDR2: MDHEN, SYDVKM. This CDR3 is 15 amino acids long. DNA for the CDR3: TGTGCCAGCAGTTTCGGGGGACAGGGTCACAATGAGCAGTTCTTC. It codes for CASSFGGQGHNEQFF.

This clonotype showed up many times. The chain combines TRBV12-3 or TRBV12-4 with TRBJ2-3, with 8 bases lining up with TRBD2. The CDR3 loop spans 15 amino acids. The J segment lost 3 bases and the V segment lost 6 bases, leaving 8 bases of the junction unmatched. For the CDR3, the DNA is TGTGCCAGCAGGCCCCCGGGACTAGAAACAGATACGCAGTATTTT. Its protein is CASRPPGLETDTQYF.

This clonotype was detected only a few times. J is TRBJ2-6 and V is TRBV7-2, with no clear D. The CDR3 is made up of 14 amino acids. Germline V gene lookup returns CDR1 SGHTA and CDR2 FQGNSA. Between the trimmed V and J ends, which lost 8 bases and 2 bases, there was a span of 10 bases. Written as DNA, the CDR3 is TGTGCCAGCCTAAGGGTTCCTGGGGCCAACGTCCTGACTTTC. Residues: CASLRVPGANVLTF.

This clonotype was counted only a few times. The rearrangement links TRBV2 to TRBJ2-3, with D uncertain. The CDR3 extends over 13 amino acids. V lost 7 bases to trimming and J lost 7 bases, with 15 bases between them. Germline assignment: CDR1 SNHLY and CDR2 FYNNEI. CDR3 loop: CASTRSLGNTQYF. The CDR3 DNA is TGTGCCAGCACTCGCTCCCTCGGAAATACGCAGTATTTT.

This clonotype was seen repeatedly, ten times or more. V and J are TRBV21-1 and TRBJ2-1. TRBV21-1 corresponds to a pseudogene. This CDR3 is built from 11 residues. The CDR3 region has the DNA TGTGCCAGCAGCAAGACGGGTGAGCAGTTCTTC. Its translation: CASSKTGEQFF.

This clonotype has at least ten counts. This chain connects TRBV7-9 to TRBJ2-1; TRBD1 matches 8 bases. Trimming cost V 1 base and J 9 bases; bases outside gene matches: 20. Per the germline V gene, CDR1 is SEHNR and CDR2 is FQNEAQ (reference sequence). This CDR3 comprises 19 residues. Here the CDR3 DNA reads TGTGCCAGCAGCTTAGGACCCCTTTTTTCAGGGGGCTATCAGGGTGAGCAGTTCTTC. Its protein is CASSLGPLFSGGYQGEQFF.

This clonotype has a handful of counts. CDR3 nucleotide sequence: TGCAGCGTTCCGGGGATCTCCTACGAGCAGTACTTC. Translation gives CSVPGISYEQYF. V usage is TRBV29-1 and J usage is TRBJ2-7; D is perhaps TRBD2 (5 bases). Trimming took 5 bases from V and 0 from J, leaving 8 bases between them. In germline, CDR1 is SQVTM, CDR2 ANQGSEA. CDR3 length equals 12 residues.

This clonotype was counted between two and nine times. This rearrangement joins TRBV2 to TRBJ2-7; 7 positions match TRBD2. CDR1 is SNHLY and CDR2 is FYNNEI in the germline V gene. The CDR3 extends over 12 amino acids. V shed 6 bases, J shed 6 bases, and the junction held 5 bases outside the gene matches. CDR3 DNA: TGTGCCAGCAGCTCAGGGAGGGGCGAGCAGTACGTC. This gives the protein CASSSGRGEQYV.

This clonotype was counted ten times or more. This chain joins TRBV7-2 and TRBJ2-7, with 8 bases identical to TRBD2. The CDR3 runs 16 residues. V gave up 4 bases and J gave up 2 bases; unmatched junction bases: 10. Germline lookup yields CDR1 SGHTA and CDR2 FQGNSA. CDR3 loop: CASSYPGGGCPYEQYV. In DNA, the CDR3 is TGTGCCAGCAGCTACCCCGGGGGGGGGTGTCCCTACGAGCAGTACGTC.

V gene TRBV4-2 combines with J gene TRBJ1-1, with a tentative D call TRBD1 (5 bases). V was pared by 0 bases and J by 0 bases, with 5 bases between. The CDR3 runs 14 residues. Germline-derived CDR1 and CDR2 are LGHNA and YNFKEQ. Here the CDR3 DNA reads TGTGCCAGCAGCCAAGAGACAGTGAACACTGAAGCTTTCTTT. Its translation is CASSQETVNTEAFF.

This clonotype was seen only once. V gene TRBV5-1 combines with J gene TRBJ2-1, with 8 bases that match TRBD1. This CDR3 is 14 amino acids long. Germline CDR1 and CDR2: SGHRS and YFSETQ. The junction had 4 bases not matched to a gene; V was cut back by 3 bases and J by 5 bases. The CDR3 reads CASSSRQGNNEQFF. CDR3 nucleotides: TGCGCCAGCAGCTCCCGACAGGGGAACAATGAGCAGTTCTTC.

This clonotype has at least ten counts. The chain recombines TRBV7-2 with TRBJ2-3; 16 nucleotides align to TRBD2. The CDR3 has 18 amino acids. Trimming cost V 1 base and J 4 bases; bases outside gene matches: 5. Germline V gene sequence: CDR1 SGHTA, CDR2 FQGNSA. Here the CDR3 DNA reads TGTGCCAGCAGCTTAGTGGGGACTAGCGGGGGGGCGGCAGATACGCAGTATTTT. It translates to CASSLVGTSGGAADTQYF.

This clonotype occurred many times. This sequence joins TRBV20-1 and TRBJ2-1, with D unresolved. This CDR3 has 13 amino acids. CDR1 and CDR2 (germline): DFQATT, SNEGSKA (reference sequence). V lost 5 bases to trimming and J lost 4 bases, with 12 bases between them. CDR3 protein: CSAPPGEYNEQFF. The CDR3 DNA reads TGCAGTGCTCCCCCGGGCGAGTACAATGAGCAGTTCTTC.

V usage is TRBV6-5 and J usage is TRBJ1-3; D gene ambiguous. The length of the CDR3 is 15 residues. The germline V gene has CDR1 MNHEY and CDR2 SVGAGI. V was pared by 0 bases and J by 1 base, with 7 bases between. The CDR3 spells CASSYSAASGNTIYF. CDR3 DNA: TGTGCCAGCAGTTACTCGGCGGCTTCTGGAAACACCATATATTTT.

The chain has TRBV19 and TRBJ2-6; D possibly corresponds to TRBD2 (5 bases). The CDR3 is 15 amino acids. Germline CDR1 and CDR2: LNHDA and SQIVND (reference sequence). Trimming cost V 4 bases and J 3 bases, with 10 bases left between them. CDR3 nucleotide sequence: TGTGCCAGTAGTACCCCGAGGGTTGGGGCCAACGTCCTGACTTTC. Encoded protein: CASSTPRVGANVLTF.

Only a few counts were recorded for this clonotype. This sequence joins TRBV6-1 and TRBJ1-1; the D is unclear. This CDR3 has 17 residues. Looked up from germline, CDR1 is MNHNS and CDR2 is SASEGT. V lost 4 bases, J lost 2 bases, and 20 bases lay in between. The CDR3 DNA follows: TGTGCCAGCAGTGCCCTGATCCTACTCAACACTAACACTGAAGCTTTCTTT. It specifies CASSALILLNTNTEAFF.

The CDR3 coding sequence is TGTGCCAGCAGCCAATCCGGGACGGCAACCTTGGGAGAGACCCAGTACTTC. Translation gives CASSQSGTATLGETQYF. The V call is TRBV4-2, the J call TRBJ2-5; D could derive from TRBD1 or TRBD2 (5 bases each). CDR3 length: 17 amino acids. V shed 2 bases and J shed 4 bases, with 20 bases lying between them. Germline-derived CDR1 and CDR2 are LGHNA and YNFKEQ.

This clonotype was found a few times. The chain joins TRBV21-1 to TRBJ2-7; the D call TRBD1 from the table was never checked on the DNA. TRBV21-1 is a known pseudogene. This CDR3 has 19 residues. The CDR3 sequence: CASSKVDPPWTGLNNEQYF. CDR3 DNA: TGTGCCAGCAGCAAAGTTGATCCCCCGTGGACAGGGTTGAATAACGAGCAGTACTTC.

This clonotype was observed many times. This chain joins TRBV7-2 and TRBJ1-5; no clear D gene. Germline values: CDR1 SGHTA, CDR2 FQGNSA. V lost 1 base and J lost 3, with 10 bases in between. The CDR3 length is 15 residues. The CDR3 region has the DNA TGTGCCAGCAGCTTAGACGCCAGGTACAATCAGCCCCAGCATTTT. Translation: CASSLDARYNQPQHF.

This clonotype was detected a few times. The V and J genes are TRBV5-1 and TRBJ2-1; 11 bases line up with TRBD1. CDR1 SGHRS and CDR2 YFSETQ come from the germline V gene. Unmatched junction bases numbered 9, after V lost 4 bases and J lost 9 bases. The CDR3 covers 15 residues. DNA of the CDR3: TGCGCCAGCAGCCCAGGGACAGGGGGTGGGAGTGAGCAGTTCTTC. Translating it yields CASSPGTGGGSEQFF.

The chain has TRBV12-3 or TRBV12-4 and TRBJ1-1, with no clear D. CDR3 size: 13 residues. Trimming stripped 6 bases from V and 6 bases from J, with 14 bases between. CDR3 protein: CASRNLFPPEAFF. In nucleotides, the CDR3 is TGTGCCAGCAGGAACCTATTTCCCCCTGAAGCTTTCTTT.

The table lists this clonotype with many counts. The chain couples TRBV28 to TRBJ1-1; D uncertain. The CDR3 has 15 residues. V was shortened by 3 bases and J by 1 base, with 12 bases between the two germline ends. In germline, CDR1 is MDHEN, CDR2 SYDVKM. The CDR3 loop reads CASSFFHTTNTEAFF. The DNA of the CDR3 is TGTGCCAGCAGTTTTTTTCACACCACGAACACTGAAGCTTTCTTT.

V is TRBV6-5 and J is TRBJ1-6; D is unresolved. Germline V CDR1 and CDR2: MNHEY, SVGAGI. This CDR3 spans 13 amino acids. The V end lost 6 bases, the J end lost 7 bases, and 10 bases lay between the germline ends. The CDR3, as DNA: TGTGCCAGCAGGGTGTTGAAAAATTCACCCCTCCACTTT. Amino acid sequence: CASRVLKNSPLHF.